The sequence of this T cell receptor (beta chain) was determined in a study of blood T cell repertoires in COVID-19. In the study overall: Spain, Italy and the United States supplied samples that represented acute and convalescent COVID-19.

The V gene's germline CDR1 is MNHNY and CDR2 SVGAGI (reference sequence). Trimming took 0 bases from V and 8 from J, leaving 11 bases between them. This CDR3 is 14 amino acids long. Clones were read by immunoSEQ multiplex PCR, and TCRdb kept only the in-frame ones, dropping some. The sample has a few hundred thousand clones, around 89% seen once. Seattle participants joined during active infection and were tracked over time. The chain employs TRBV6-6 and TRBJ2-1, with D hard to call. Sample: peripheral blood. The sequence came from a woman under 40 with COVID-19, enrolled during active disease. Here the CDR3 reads CASSYSEIEHEQFF. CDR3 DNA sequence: TGTGCCAGCAGTTACTCGGAGATAGAACATGAGCAGTTCTTC.